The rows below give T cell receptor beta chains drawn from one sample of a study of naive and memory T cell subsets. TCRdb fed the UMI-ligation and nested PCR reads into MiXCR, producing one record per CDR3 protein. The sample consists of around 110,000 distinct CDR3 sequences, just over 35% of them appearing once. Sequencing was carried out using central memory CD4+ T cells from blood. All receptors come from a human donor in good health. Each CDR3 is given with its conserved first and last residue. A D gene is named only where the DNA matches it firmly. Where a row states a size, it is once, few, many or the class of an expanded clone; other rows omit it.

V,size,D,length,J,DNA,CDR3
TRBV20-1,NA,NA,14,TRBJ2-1,TGCAGTGCTAGAGATTTGTTTGGGAGCAATGAGCAGTTCTTC,CSARDLFGSNEQFF
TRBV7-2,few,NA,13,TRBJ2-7,TGTGCCAGCAGCTTAGAGGCCACCTACGAGCAGTACTTC,CASSLEATYEQYF
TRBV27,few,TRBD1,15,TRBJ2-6,TGTGCCAGCAGGACAGGGGGCACAGGGGCCAACGTCCTGACTTTC,CASRTGGTGANVLTF
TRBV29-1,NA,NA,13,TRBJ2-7,TGCACCCATCGGGCAGTTGCCTCCTACGAGCAGTACTTC,CTHRAVASYEQYF
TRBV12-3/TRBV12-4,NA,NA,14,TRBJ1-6,TGTGCCAGCAGTTTACGCGAGGGGAATTCACCCCTCCACTTT,CASSLREGNSPLHF
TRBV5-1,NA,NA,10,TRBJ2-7,TGCGCCAGCATCCGGGTTGAGCAGTACTTC,CASIRVEQYF
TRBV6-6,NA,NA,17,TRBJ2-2,TGTGCCAGCAGTTACGGCCAGTGGCAGGGGGGGACCGGGGAGCTGTTTTTT,CASSYGQWQGGTGELFF
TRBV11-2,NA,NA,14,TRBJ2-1,TGTGCCAGCAGCCCGGGAACGGTTTGGAATGAGCAGTTCTTC,CASSPGTVWNEQFF
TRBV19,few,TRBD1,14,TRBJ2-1,TGTGCCACCCTCGACAGGGGAAGGGGAAATGAGCAGTTCTTC,CATLDRGRGNEQFF
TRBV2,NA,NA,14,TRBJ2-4,TGTGCCAGCAGGGTCGGATATCCAAACAACATTCAGTACTTC,CASRVGYPNNIQYF
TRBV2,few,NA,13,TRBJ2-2,TGTGCCAGCAGAGTCGCGGAAGCCGGGGAGCTGTTTTTT,CASRVAEAGELFF
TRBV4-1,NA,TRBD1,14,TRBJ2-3,TGCGCCACCGCGCGACAGGGGACGACAGATACGCAGTATTTT,CATARQGTTDTQYF
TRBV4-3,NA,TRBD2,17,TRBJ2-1,TGCGCCAGCAGCCAAGACCTAGGACTAGCGGGCATCAATGAGCAGTTCTTC,CASSQDLGLAGINEQFF
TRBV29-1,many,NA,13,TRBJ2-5,TGCAGCGTTGGGGACGGAGGGTCGGAGACCCAGTACTTC,CSVGDGGSETQYF
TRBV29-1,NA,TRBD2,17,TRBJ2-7,TGCAGCGTATCAGAGGTTAATAGCGGGAGGCTTGGCTACGAGCAGTACTTC,CSVSEVNSGRLGYEQYF
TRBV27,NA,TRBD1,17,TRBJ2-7,TGTGCCAGCAGTTATAGTGGTGGGACAGGGAGCTCCTACGAGCAGTACTTC,CASSYSGGTGSSYEQYF
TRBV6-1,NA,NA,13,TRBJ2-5,TGTGCCAGCAGTAGACGGCTCGAGGAGACCCAGTACTTC,CASSRRLEETQYF
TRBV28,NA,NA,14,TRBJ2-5,TGTGCCAGCAAACTAGCAGGGGCCAGTGAGACCCAGTACTTC,CASKLAGASETQYF
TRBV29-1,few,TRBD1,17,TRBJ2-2,TGCAGCGTGGCCGCCTGGGGACAGGGAGGTAGCACCGGGGAGCTGTTTTTT,CSVAAWGQGGSTGELFF
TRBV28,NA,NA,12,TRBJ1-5,TGTGCCAGCAGTTCCCCCGCGAGTTTTCGGCATTTT,CASSSPASFRHF
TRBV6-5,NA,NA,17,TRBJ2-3,TGTGCCAGCAGTTATGACCCATATGGTCTAAGCACAGATACGCAGTATTTT,CASSYDPYGLSTDTQYF
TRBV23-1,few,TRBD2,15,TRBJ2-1,TGCGCCAGCAGTCATGGGGCGGGAGGGTTTGATGAGCAGTTCTTC,CASSHGAGGFDEQFF
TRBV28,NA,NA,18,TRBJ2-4,TGTGCCAGCAGTTTAGGTTCGGCAGGGGGAGGGAGCAAAAACATTCAGTACTTC,CASSLGSAGGGSKNIQYF
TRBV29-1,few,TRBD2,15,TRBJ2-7,TGCAGCGTTGAAGGCCTAGCGGGAGTATACTACGAGCAGTACTTC,CSVEGLAGVYYEQYF
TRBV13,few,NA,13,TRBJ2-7,TGTGCCAGCAGCCCCCCGGGGCCGTACGAGCAGTACTTC,CASSPPGPYEQYF
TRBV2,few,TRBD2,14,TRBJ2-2,TGTGCCAGCAGAGTGACTAGCGGAACCGGGGAGCTGTTTTTT,CASRVTSGTGELFF
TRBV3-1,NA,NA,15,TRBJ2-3,TGTGCCAGCAGCCACGGCGGGGTTAGCACAGATACGCAGTATTTT,CASSHGGVSTDTQYF
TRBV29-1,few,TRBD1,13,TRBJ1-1,TGCAGCGGTTGTGACAGGGGAGGGTCTGAAGCTTTCTTT,CSGCDRGGSEAFF
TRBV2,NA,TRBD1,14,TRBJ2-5,TGTACCAGCAGTCGACAGGGAATACAAGAGACCCAGTACTTC,CTSSRQGIQETQYF
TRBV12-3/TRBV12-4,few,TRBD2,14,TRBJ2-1,TGTGCCACAAATCTAGCGGGAGGTTACAATGAGCAGTTCTTC,CATNLAGGYNEQFF
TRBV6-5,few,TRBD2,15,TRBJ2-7,TGTGCCAGCAGTTACGGGACTAGCGGGTCTTACGAGCAGTACTTC,CASSYGTSGSYEQYF
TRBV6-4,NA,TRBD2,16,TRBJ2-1,TGTGCCAGCAGTGACTTTAGCGGGAGCACCTACAATGAGCAGTTCTTC,CASSDFSGSTYNEQFF
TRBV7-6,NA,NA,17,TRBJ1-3,TGTGCCAGCAGCAACCCGACAGGAGGGTCTTCTGGAAACACCATATATTTT,CASSNPTGGSSGNTIYF
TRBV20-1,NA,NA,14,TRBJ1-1,TGCAGTGCTAGACCTGGTGGGGAGAACACTGAAGCTTTCTTT,CSARPGGENTEAFF
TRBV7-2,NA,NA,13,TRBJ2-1,TGTGCCAGCAGTTTGGGACCGCGAAATGAGCAGTTCTTC,CASSLGPRNEQFF
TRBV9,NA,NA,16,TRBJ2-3,TGTGCCAGCAGCCCGCTTCGCGCTCCGACCACAGATACGCAGTATTTT,CASSPLRAPTTDTQYF
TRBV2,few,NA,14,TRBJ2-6,TGTGCCAGCACCCCCAGCTCTGGGGCCAACGTCCTGACTTTC,CASTPSSGANVLTF
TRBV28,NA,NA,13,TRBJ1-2,TGTGCCATCTTACTTAGGGGAGACTATGGCTACACCTTC,CAILLRGDYGYTF
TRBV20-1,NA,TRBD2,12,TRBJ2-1,TGCAGTGCTAGAGGACGGGAGGGCCATTTGTTCTTC,CSARGREGHLFF
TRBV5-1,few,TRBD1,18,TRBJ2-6,TGCGCCAGCAGCGGGTCCGGGACAGGGTACTCTGGGGCCAACGTCCTGACTTTC,CASSGSGTGYSGANVLTF
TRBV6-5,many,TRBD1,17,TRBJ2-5,TGTGCCAGCAGTTACGAATACCGGGACAGGGCCCAAGAGACCCAGTACTTC,CASSYEYRDRAQETQYF
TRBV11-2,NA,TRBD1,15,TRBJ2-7,TGTGCCAGCAGCCCCAGGACAGGGTGGGGCTACGAGCAGTACTTC,CASSPRTGWGYEQYF
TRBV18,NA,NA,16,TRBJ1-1,TGTGCCAGCTCACCGAGAGGGGCTGCAGGGCGAACTGAAGCTTTCTTT,CASSPRGAAGRTEAFF
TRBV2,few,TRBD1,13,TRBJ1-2,TGTGCCAGCAGTCCACAGGGGGCGTATGGCTACACCTTC,CASSPQGAYGYTF
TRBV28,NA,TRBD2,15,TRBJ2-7,TGTGCCAGCAGCTTTAGCGGGAGGGCCAATAACGAGCAGTACTTC,CASSFSGRANNEQYF
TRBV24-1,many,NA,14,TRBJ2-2,TGTGCCACCAGTCAGGGCGGAAACACCGGGGAGCTGTTTTTT,CATSQGGNTGELFF
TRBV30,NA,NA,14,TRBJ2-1,TGTGCCTGGAGTGTAGGGCTAGCCTACAATGAGCAGTTCTTC,CAWSVGLAYNEQFF
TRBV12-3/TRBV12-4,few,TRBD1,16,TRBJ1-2,TGTGCCAGCAGTTTAAGGGGGACGGACAGGGCGGGTGGCTACACCTTC,CASSLRGTDRAGGYTF
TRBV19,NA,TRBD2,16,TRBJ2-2,TGTGCCAGTAGAAGTAGACTAGCGGGAAACACCGGGGAGCTGTTTTTT,CASRSRLAGNTGELFF
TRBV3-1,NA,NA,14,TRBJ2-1,TGTGCCAGCGCATTCCGCCGGCAGAACAATGAGCAGTTCTTC,CASAFRRQNNEQFF